These 19 T cell receptor beta chains share one sample of origin, sequenced in a study of blood T cells in healthy people across ages. For the second PCR, which ran for 7 to 11 cycles, a sample-barcoded 5' primer and a J-beta primer mix were used. TCRdb re-analysed the 5' RACE reads in MiXCR, keeping a single row per CDR3 protein. The sample shows about 1.4 million distinct CDR3 sequences, 59% of them seen only once. Sequencing was done on a sample of blood. The receptors were sampled from a young man in good health.

This clonotype was detected only once. This chain joins TRBV20-1 and TRBJ2-3; possible D gene TRBD1, 6 bases. V was cut by 4 bases and J by 7 bases, with 12 bases left in between. Germline assignment: CDR1 DFQATT and CDR2 SNEGSKA (reference sequence). The CDR3 totals 12 residues. The CDR3 DNA is TGCAGTGCTAAACAGGGCGTGAATACGCAGTATTTT. Its protein product is CSAKQGVNTQYF.

V is TRBV4-1 and J is TRBJ2-7, with D tentatively TRBD2 (6 bases). The CDR3 runs 14 residues. Germline-derived CDR1 and CDR2 are MGHRA and YSYEKL. V was trimmed by 4 bases and J by 4 bases, leaving 14 bases between them. CDR3: CASSREPGRYEQYF. In DNA, the CDR3 is TGCGCCAGCAGCCGGGAGCCAGGGAGGTACGAGCAGTACTTC.

The chain has TRBV6-2 or TRBV6-3 and TRBJ2-7, with TRBD1 matching 8 bases. The CDR3 covers 15 residues. CDR1 is MNHEY, CDR2 SVGEGT, per germline. J gave up 4 bases and V 8 bases, and 13 bases lay outside the gene matches. The CDR3 is CASDPGGADWYEQYF. The CDR3 nucleotides read TGTGCCAGCGATCCAGGGGGCGCTGATTGGTACGAGCAGTACTTC.

The chain is built from TRBV12-3 or TRBV12-4 and TRBJ1-6; D call uncertain. Trimming took off 7 bases at V and 10 bases at J, with 11 bases between the two ends. The CDR3 is made up of 12 amino acids. CDR3 in DNA: TGTGCCAGCACCCGAGGGTGGTCACCCCTCCACTTT. This codes for CASTRGWSPLHF.

This clonotype was detected ten times or more. For the CDR3, the DNA is TGTGCCAGCAGCCTGATGGTAAGAGGGGAGCAGTACTTC. Amino acid sequence: CASSLMVRGEQYF. This sequence joins TRBV7-2 and TRBJ2-7, with D perhaps matching TRBD2 (5 bases). V was trimmed by 5 bases and J by 7 bases, leaving 15 bases between them. This CDR3 is 13 amino acids long. Per the germline V gene, CDR1 is SGHTA and CDR2 is FQGNSA.

The chain has TRBV20-1 and TRBJ2-3, with D perhaps TRBD1 (5 bases). V shed 0 bases and J shed 2 bases, with 15 bases lying between them. In germline, CDR1 is DFQATT, CDR2 SNEGSKA (reference sequence). This CDR3 region has 16 residues. Here the CDR3 reads CSARDLGSGITDTQYF. For the CDR3, the DNA is TGCAGTGCTAGAGATCTTGGGTCAGGGATCACAGATACGCAGTATTTT.

The chain joins TRBV27 to TRBJ2-7, with 10 nucleotides matching TRBD1. In germline, CDR1 is MNHEY, CDR2 SMNVEV (reference sequence). With V trimmed by 6 bases and J by 1 base, 6 bases remained unmatched. The CDR3 has 15 residues. The CDR3 loop reads CASSPGTGDSYEQYF. The CDR3 coding sequence is TGTGCCAGCAGCCCAGGGACAGGGGATTCCTACGAGCAGTACTTC.

The CDR3 bases are TGTGCCAGCAGCACCGGACAGGGATGGCAGTACTTC. Protein product: CASSTGQGWQYF. The chain links TRBV7-9 to TRBJ2-5, with 8 bases that match TRBD1. Trimming at V came to 5 bases and at J to 11 bases, leaving 7 bases not matched to a gene. This CDR3 contains 12 residues. Germline loops: CDR1 SEHNR, CDR2 FQNEAQ (reference sequence).

This clonotype was counted a few times. The chain is built from TRBV29-1 and TRBJ2-5; D is undetermined. Germline V lookup: CDR1 SQVTM, CDR2 ANQGSEA. V lost 4 bases and J 4 bases, leaving 10 bases between the germline ends. The CDR3 has 12 amino acids. CDR3 amino acids: CSVGAKGETQYF. CDR3 DNA: TGCAGCGTTGGTGCGAAGGGAGAGACCCAGTACTTC.

The DNA for the CDR3 is TGTGCCAGCAGCTGGGCCCCAGCGTCTGAGCAGTTCTTC. Translating gives CASSWAPASEQFF. The chain uses TRBV7-2 and TRBJ2-1; D remains unclear. The CDR3 sequence is 13 residues long. The germline V and J ends were trimmed by 4 bases and 9 bases, with 13 bases remaining between them. The V gene's germline CDR1 is SGHTA and CDR2 FQGNSA.

V usage is TRBV6-1 and J usage is TRBJ2-3; 8 nucleotides agree with TRBD1. Trimming took 8 bases from V and 4 from J; bases not matched to a gene: 11. Germline V gene data show CDR1 as MNHNS and CDR2 as SASEGT. The CDR3 has 15 residues. CDR3 DNA sequence: TGTGCCAGCCGCCCCGGGACAGGCGGTCCAGATACGCAGTATTTT. Protein sequence: CASRPGTGGPDTQYF.

The chain carries TRBV11-2 and TRBJ2-1; D gene unclear. In germline, CDR1 is SGHAT, CDR2 FQNNGV. CDR3 size: 13 residues. Trimming removed 2 bases at V and 7 bases at J, with 9 bases between. This CDR3 reads CASSLISPNEQFF. The CDR3 DNA follows: TGTGCCAGCAGCTTAATCTCTCCAAATGAGCAGTTCTTC.

The J gene is TRBJ2-5, the V gene TRBV7-6; D possibly corresponds to TRBD2 (6 bases). The J call is in doubt because the DNA end fits TRBJ2-7 better. CDR1 and CDR2 (germline): SGHVS, FNYEAQ. CDR3 length: 16 residues. The CDR3 is CASSLAPAGTLHEQYF. In DNA form, the CDR3 reads TGTGCCAGCAGCTTAGCGCCCGCGGGAACCCTCCACGAGCAGTACTTC.

The gene calls are TRBV12-3 or TRBV12-4 and TRBJ2-7; 14 positions agree with TRBD2. This CDR3 has 18 amino acids. Germline trimming cut 5 bases from V and 4 bases from J; bases unmatched to any gene: 13. The CDR3 DNA is TGTGCCAGCAGTCCGGGACGTGGACTAGCGGGGGGCCTTTACGAGCAGTACTTC. Its protein product is CASSPGRGLAGGLYEQYF.

This chain connects TRBV6-5 to TRBJ2-3; the D gene could be TRBD1 or TRBD2 (5 bases each). The CDR3 covers 14 residues. V lost 5 bases and J 2 bases, leaving 11 bases between the germline ends. The V gene's germline CDR1 is MNHEY and CDR2 SVGAGI. CDR3 region: CASSDSGFTDTQYF. DNA of the CDR3: TGTGCCAGCAGTGACAGCGGTTTCACAGATACGCAGTATTTT.

A remark on this clonotype: Germline and junction disagree at one end, which may indicate a read error. This chain joins TRBV20-1 and TRBJ2-7, with D possibly matching TRBD2 (5 bases). This CDR3 is built from 14 residues. Germline loops: CDR1 DFQATT, CDR2 SNEGSKA (reference sequence). The CDR3 protein is CSARDPGKTYEQYF. CDR3 nucleotide sequence: TGCAGCGCTAGAGATCCCGGGAAAACCTACGAGCAGTACTTC.

This chain links TRBV20-1 with TRBJ1-2; 8 bases fit TRBD1. Germline CDR1 reads DFQATT; CDR2 reads SNEGSKA (reference sequence). Trimming took 2 bases from V and 3 from J; bases not matched to a gene: 5. The CDR3 consists of 14 residues. Written as DNA, the CDR3 is TGCAGTGCTAGACTCGACAGGGGCGACTATGGCTACACCTTC. Residues: CSARLDRGDYGYTF.

The V gene is TRBV20-1, the J gene TRBJ2-1; unclear D gene. The CDR3 has 15 residues. Germline CDR1 and CDR2: DFQATT and SNEGSKA (reference sequence). Trimming took 3 bases from V and 4 from J, leaving 16 bases between them. CDR3 DNA: TGCAGTGCTAGTCGGCCCCGTGTAGGATACAATGAGCAGTTCTTC. It yields the protein CSASRPRVGYNEQFF.

There are a few counts of this clonotype. The V and J genes are TRBV4-1 and TRBJ2-7, with 7 bases lining up with TRBD1. Germline CDR1 reads MGHRA; CDR2 reads YSYEKL. The ends lost 4 bases at V and 1 base at J; junction bases unmatched: 10. CDR3 length equals 16 residues. CDR3 residues: CASSLSGQLGSYEQYF. As DNA, the CDR3 is TGCGCCAGCAGCCTATCGGGACAGTTAGGGTCCTACGAGCAGTACTTC.